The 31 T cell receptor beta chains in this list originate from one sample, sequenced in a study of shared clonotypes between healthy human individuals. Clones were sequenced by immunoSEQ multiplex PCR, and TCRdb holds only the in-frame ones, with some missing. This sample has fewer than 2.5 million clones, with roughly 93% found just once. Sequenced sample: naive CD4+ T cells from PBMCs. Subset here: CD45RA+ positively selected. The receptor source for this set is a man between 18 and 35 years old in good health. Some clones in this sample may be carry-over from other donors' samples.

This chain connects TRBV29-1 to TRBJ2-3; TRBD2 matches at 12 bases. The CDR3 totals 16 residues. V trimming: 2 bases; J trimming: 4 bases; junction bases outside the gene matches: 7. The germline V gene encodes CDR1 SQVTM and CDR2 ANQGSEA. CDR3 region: CSVEFYPSGRADTQYF. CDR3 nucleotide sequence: TGCAGCGTTGAATTTTACCCTAGCGGGAGGGCAGATACGCAGTATTTT.

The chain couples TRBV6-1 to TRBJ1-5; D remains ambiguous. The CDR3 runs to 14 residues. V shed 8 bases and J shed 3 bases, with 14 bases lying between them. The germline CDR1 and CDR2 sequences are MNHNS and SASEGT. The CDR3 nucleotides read TGTGCCAGCCACGGAGGGCGCCCCAATCAGCCCCAGCATTTT. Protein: CASHGGRPNQPQHF.

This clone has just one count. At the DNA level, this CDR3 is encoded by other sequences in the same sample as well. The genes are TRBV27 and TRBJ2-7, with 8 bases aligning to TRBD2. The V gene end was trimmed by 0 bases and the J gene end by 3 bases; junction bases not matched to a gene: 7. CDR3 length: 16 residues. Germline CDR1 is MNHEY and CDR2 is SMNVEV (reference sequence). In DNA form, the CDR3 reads TGTGCCAGCAGTTTATCGTCCGGGAGGGCCTTCTACGAGCAGTACTTC. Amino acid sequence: CASSLSSGRAFYEQYF.

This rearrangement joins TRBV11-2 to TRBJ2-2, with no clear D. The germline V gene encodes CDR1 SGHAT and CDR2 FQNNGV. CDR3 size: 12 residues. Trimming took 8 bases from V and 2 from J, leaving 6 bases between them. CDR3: CASRSNTGELFF. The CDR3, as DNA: TGTGCCAGCCGGTCAAACACCGGGGAGCTGTTTTTT.

The CDR3 DNA reads TGCGCCAGCAGCTTGCTAACGGGAGATCGGAATGAGCAGTTCTTC. It is translated as CASSLLTGDRNEQFF. The V and J genes are TRBV5-1 and TRBJ2-1; TRBD2 is a possible D gene (6 bases). Trimming removed 1 base from V and 7 bases from J, with 15 bases in between. From germline, CDR1 is SGHRS and CDR2 YFSETQ. The length of the CDR3 is 15 residues.

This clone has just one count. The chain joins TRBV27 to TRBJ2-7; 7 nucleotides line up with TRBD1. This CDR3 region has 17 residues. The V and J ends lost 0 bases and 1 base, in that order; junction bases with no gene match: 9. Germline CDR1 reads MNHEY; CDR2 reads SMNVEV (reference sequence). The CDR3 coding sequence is TGTGCCAGCAGTTTATCCCTCCTGACAGGGTCTTCCTACGAGCAGTACTTC. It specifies CASSLSLLTGSSYEQYF.

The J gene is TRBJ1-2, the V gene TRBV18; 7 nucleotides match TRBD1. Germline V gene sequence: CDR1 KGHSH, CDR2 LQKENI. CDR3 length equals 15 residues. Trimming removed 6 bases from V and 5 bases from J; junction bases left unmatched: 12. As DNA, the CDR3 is TGTGCCAGCTCGCAATACCGGGACAGCCCTTATGGCTACACCTTC. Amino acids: CASSQYRDSPYGYTF.

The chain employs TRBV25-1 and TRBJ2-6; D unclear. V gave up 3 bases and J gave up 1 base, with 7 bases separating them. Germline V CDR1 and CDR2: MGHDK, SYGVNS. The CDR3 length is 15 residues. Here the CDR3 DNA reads TGTGCCAGCAGTGAGCGGTTTTCTGGGGCCAACGTCCTGACTTTC. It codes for CASSERFSGANVLTF.

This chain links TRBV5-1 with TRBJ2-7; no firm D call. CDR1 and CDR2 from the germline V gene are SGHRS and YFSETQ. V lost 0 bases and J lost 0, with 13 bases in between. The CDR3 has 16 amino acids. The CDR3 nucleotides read TGCGCCAGCAGCTTGGGTCTTCCTTCTACCTCCTACGAGCAGTACTTC. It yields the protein CASSLGLPSTSYEQYF.

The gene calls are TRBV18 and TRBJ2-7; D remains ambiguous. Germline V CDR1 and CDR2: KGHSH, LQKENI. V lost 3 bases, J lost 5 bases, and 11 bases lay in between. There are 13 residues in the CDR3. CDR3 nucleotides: TGTGCCAGCTCACCGTCTCTCGTCCACGAGCAGTACTTC. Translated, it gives CASSPSLVHEQYF.

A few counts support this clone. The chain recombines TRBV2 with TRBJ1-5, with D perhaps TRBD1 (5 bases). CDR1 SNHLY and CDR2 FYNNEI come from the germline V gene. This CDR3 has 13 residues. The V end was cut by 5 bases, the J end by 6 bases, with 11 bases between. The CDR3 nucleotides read TGTGCCAGCAGTCGGGACGGTGGTCAGCCCCAGCATTTT. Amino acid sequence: CASSRDGGQPQHF.

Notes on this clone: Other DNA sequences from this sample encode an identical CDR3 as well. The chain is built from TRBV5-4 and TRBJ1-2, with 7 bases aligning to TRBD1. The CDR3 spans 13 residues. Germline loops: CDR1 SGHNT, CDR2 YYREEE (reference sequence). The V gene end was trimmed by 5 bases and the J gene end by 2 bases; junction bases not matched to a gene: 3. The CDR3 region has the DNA TGTGCCAGCAGTCAGGACAGGAACTATGGCTACACCTTC. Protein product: CASSQDRNYGYTF.

Here the CDR3 reads CASSLETGTNTGELFF. CDR3 in DNA: TGTGCCAGCAGCTTAGAGACGGGAACGAACACCGGGGAGCTGTTTTTT. The rearrangement links TRBV7-8 to TRBJ2-2, with a tentative D call TRBD2 (5 bases). Trimming removed 1 base from V and 0 bases from J, with 9 bases in between. Germline CDR1 SGHVS, CDR2 FQNEAQ. The CDR3 has 16 amino acids.

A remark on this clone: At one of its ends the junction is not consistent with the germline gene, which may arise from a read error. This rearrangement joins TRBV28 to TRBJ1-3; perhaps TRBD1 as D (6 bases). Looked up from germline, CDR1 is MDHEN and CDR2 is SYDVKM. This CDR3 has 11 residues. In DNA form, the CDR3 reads TGTGCCAGCAGCCGGACAGCCCAGAGGGATTTT. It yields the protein CASSRTAQRDF.

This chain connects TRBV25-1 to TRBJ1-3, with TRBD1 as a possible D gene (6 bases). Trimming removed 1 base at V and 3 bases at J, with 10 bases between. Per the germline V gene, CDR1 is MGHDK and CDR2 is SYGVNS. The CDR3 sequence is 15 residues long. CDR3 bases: TGTGCCAGCAGTGAATGGGGGGGCAGTGGAAACACCATATATTTT. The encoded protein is CASSEWGGSGNTIYF.

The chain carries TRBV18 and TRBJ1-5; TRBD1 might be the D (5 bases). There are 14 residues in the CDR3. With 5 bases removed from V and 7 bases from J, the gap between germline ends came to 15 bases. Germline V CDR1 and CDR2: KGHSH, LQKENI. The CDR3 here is CASSSTGMRQPQHF. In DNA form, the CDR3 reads TGTGCCAGCTCATCAACAGGAATGAGGCAGCCCCAGCATTTT.

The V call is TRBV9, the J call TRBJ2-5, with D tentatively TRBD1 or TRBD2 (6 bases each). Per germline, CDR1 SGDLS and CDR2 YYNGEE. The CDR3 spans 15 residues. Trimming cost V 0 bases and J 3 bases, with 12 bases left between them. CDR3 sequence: CASSVGRGEEETQYF. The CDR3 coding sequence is TGTGCCAGCAGCGTAGGTAGGGGGGAAGAAGAGACCCAGTACTTC.

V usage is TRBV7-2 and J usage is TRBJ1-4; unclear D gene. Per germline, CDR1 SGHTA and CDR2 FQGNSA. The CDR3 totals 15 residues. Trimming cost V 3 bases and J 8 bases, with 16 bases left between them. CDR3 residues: CASSFGWGSGEKLFF. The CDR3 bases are TGTGCCAGCAGCTTTGGTTGGGGATCCGGGGAAAAACTGTTTTTT. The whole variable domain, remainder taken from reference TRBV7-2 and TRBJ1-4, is GAGVSQSPSNKVTEKGKDVELRCDPISGHTALYWYRQSLGQGLEFLIYFQGNSAPDKSGLPSDRFSAERTGGSVSTLTIQRTQQEDSAVYLCASSFGWGSGEKLFFGSGTQLSVL.

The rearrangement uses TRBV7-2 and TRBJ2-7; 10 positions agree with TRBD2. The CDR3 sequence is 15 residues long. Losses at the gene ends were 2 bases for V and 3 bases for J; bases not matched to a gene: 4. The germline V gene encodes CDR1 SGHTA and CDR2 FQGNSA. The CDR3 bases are TGTGCCAGCAGCTTATTCTCTAGCGGGAGCTACGAGCAGTACTTC. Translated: CASSLFSSGSYEQYF.

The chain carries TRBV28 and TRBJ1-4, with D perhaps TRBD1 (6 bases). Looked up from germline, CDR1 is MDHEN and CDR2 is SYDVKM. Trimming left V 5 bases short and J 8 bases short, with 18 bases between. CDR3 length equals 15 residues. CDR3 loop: CASSARTAAPEKLFF. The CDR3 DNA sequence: TGTGCCAGCAGTGCTCGGACAGCAGCTCCCGAAAAACTGTTTTTT.

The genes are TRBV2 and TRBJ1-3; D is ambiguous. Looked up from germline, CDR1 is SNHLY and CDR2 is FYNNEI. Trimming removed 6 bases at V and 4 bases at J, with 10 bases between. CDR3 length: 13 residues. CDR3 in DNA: TGTGCCAGCAGGTCCGAGTCGGGAAACACCATATATTTT. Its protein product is CASRSESGNTIYF.

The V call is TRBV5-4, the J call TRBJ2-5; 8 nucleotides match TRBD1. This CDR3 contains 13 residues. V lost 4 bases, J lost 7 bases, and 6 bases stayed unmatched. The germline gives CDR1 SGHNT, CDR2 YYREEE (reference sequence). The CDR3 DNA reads TGTGCCAGCAGCGGACAGGGAAAAGGGACCCAGTACTTC. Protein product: CASSGQGKGTQYF. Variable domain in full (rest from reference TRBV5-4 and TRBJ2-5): ETGVTQSPTHLIKTRGQQVTLRCSSQSGHNTVSWYQQALGQGPQFIFQYYREEENGRGNFPPRFSGLQFPNYSSELNVNALELDDSALYLCASSGQGKGTQYFGPGTRLLVL.

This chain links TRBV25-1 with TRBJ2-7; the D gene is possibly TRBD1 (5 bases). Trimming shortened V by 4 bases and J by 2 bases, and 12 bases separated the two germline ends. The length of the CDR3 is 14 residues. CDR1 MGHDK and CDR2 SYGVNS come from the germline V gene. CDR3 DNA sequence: TGTGCCAGCAGTGCACGACAGTACCCCTACGAGCAGTACTTC. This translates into CASSARQYPYEQYF.

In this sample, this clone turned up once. For the CDR3, the DNA is TGTGCCAGCAGTTCCCCGGCGGGGGCCACCTTC. Protein product: CASSSPAGATF. The genes are TRBV6-6 and TRBJ1-2; possible D gene TRBD1, 6 bases. CDR3 length: 11 amino acids. Trimming left V 4 bases short and J 13 bases short, with 13 bases between. Germline CDR1 reads MNHNY; CDR2 reads SVGAGI (reference sequence).

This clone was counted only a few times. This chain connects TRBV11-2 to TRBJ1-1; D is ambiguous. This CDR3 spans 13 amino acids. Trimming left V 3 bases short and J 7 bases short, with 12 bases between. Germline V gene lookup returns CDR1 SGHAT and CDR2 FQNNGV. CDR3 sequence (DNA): TGTGCCAGCAGCTTCCTTGGGAAGGATGAAGCTTTCTTT. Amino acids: CASSFLGKDEAFF.

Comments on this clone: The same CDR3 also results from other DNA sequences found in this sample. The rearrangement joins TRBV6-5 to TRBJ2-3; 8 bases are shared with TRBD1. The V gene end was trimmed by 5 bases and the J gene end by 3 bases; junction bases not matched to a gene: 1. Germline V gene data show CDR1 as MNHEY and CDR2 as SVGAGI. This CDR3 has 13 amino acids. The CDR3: CASSRTGTDTQYF. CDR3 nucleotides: TGTGCCAGCAGTCGGACAGGGACAGATACGCAGTATTTT.

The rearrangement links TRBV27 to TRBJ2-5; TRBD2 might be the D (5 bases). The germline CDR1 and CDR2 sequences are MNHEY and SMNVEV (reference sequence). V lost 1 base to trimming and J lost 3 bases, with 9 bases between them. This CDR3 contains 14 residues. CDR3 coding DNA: TGTGCCAGCAGTTTATTGGACTCGAAAGAGACCCAGTACTTC. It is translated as CASSLLDSKETQYF.

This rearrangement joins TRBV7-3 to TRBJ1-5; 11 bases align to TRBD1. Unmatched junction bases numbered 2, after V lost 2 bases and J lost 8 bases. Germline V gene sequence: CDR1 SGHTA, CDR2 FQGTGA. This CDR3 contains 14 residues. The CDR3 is CASSLSGQGEPQHF. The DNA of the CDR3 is TGTGCCAGCAGCTTATCGGGACAGGGGGAGCCCCAGCATTTT.

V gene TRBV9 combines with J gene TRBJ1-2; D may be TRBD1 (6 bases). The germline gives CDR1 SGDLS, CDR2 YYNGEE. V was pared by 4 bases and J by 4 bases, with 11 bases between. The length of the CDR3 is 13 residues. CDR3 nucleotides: TGTGCCAGCAGCCCAGACAGGACCTATGGCTACACCTTC. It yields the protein CASSPDRTYGYTF.

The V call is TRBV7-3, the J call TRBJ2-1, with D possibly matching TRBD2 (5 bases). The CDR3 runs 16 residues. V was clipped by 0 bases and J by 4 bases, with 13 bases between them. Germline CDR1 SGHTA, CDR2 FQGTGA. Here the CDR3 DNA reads TGTGCCAGCAGCTTAACTACGGGGATGGGATACAATGAGCAGTTCTTC. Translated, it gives CASSLTTGMGYNEQFF.

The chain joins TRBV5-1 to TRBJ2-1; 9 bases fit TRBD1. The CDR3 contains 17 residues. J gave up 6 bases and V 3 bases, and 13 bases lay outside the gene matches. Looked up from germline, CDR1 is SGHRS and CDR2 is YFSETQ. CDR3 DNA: TGCGCCAGCAGCTGGGACCGGACAGGGGTCGGAACCAATGAGCAGTTCTTC. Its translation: CASSWDRTGVGTNEQFF.